This TCR beta chain was profiled in a study of T cell changes during pregnancy in multiple sclerosis. The data were produced by immunoSEQ multiplex PCR, yet TCRdb's version contains in-frame clones alone and is incomplete. Of tens of thousands of clones listed, 91% are singletons. The CDR3 length is 13 residues. Germline assignment: CDR1 MGHDK and CDR2 SYGVNS. Trimming cost V 3 bases and J 7 bases, with 10 bases left between them. The origin of this receptor is a female donor in good health, enrolled as a control in a pregnancy study. The chain combines TRBV25-1 with TRBJ1-5; no definite D call. Material: peripheral blood, obtained in the third trimester of pregnancy. CDR3 residues: CASSDGGPQPQHF. For the CDR3, the DNA is TGTGCCAGCAGTGATGGAGGGCCGCAGCCCCAGCATTTT. Complete variable domain (other parts from reference TRBV25-1 and TRBJ1-5): EADIYQTPRYLVIGTGKKITLECSQTMGHDKMYWYQQDPGMELHLIHYSYGVNSTEKGDLSSESTVSRIRTEHFPLTLESARPSHTSQYLCASSDGGPQPQHFGDGTRLSIL.